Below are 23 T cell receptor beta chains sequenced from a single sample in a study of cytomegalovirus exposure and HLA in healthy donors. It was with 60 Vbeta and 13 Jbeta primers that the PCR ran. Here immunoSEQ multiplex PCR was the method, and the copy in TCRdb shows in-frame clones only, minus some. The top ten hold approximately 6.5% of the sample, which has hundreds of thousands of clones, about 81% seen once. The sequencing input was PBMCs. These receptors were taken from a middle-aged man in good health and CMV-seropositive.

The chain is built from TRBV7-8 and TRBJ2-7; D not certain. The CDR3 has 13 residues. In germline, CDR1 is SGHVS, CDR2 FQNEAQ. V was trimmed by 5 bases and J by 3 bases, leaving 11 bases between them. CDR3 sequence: CASSLRPHYEQYV. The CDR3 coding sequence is TGTGCCAGCAGCCTACGACCCCACTACGAGCAGTACGTC.

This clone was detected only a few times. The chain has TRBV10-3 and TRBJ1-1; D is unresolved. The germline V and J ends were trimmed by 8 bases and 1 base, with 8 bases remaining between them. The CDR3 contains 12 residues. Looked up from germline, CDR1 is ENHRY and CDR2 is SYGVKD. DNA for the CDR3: TGTGCCATCGGAAGAGGGAACACTGAAGCTTTCTTT. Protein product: CAIGRGNTEAFF.

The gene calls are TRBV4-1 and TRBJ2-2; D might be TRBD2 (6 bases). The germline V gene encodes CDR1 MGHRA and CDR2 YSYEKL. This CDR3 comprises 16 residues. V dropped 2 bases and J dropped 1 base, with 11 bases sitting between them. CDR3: CASSQRLVMNTGELFF. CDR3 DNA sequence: TGCGCCAGCAGCCAAAGACTAGTTATGAACACCGGGGAGCTGTTTTTT.

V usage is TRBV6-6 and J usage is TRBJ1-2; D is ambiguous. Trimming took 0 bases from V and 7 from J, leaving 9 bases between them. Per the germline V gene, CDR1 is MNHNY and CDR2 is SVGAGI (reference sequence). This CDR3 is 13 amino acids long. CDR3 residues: CASSYSRLIGYTF. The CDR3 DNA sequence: TGTGCCAGCAGTTACTCGAGATTGATTGGCTACACCTTC.

The CDR3 DNA sequence: TGCAGCGCACTAGGAGGGAGACGGGGCTCCTACGAGCAGTACTTC. Protein product: CSALGGRRGSYEQYF. The chain joins TRBV29-1 to TRBJ2-7, with a tentative D call TRBD2 (6 bases). The germline gives CDR1 SQVTM, CDR2 ANQGSEA. V was cut by 7 bases and J by 0 bases, with 19 bases left in between. The CDR3 has 15 amino acids.

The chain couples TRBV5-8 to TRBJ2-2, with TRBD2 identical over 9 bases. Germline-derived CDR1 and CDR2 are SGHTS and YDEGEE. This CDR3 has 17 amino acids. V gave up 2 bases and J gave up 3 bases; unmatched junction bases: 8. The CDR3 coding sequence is TGTGCCAGCAGCTTCCCTAGCGGGAAATTGGACACCGGGGAGCTGTTTTTT. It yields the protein CASSFPSGKLDTGELFF. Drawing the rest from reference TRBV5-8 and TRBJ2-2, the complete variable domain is EAGVTQSPTHLIKTRGQQATLRCSPISGHTSVYWYQQALGLGLQFLLWYDEGEERNRGNFPPRFSGRQFPNYSSELNVNALELEDSALYLCASSFPSGKLDTGELFFGEGSRLTVL.

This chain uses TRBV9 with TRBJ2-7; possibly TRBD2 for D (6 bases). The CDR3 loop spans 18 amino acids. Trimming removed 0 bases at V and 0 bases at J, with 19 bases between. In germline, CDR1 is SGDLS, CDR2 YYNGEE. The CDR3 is CASSVGEWGLDSSYEQYF. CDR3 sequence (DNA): TGTGCCAGCAGCGTAGGGGAATGGGGACTCGACAGCTCCTACGAGCAGTACTTC.

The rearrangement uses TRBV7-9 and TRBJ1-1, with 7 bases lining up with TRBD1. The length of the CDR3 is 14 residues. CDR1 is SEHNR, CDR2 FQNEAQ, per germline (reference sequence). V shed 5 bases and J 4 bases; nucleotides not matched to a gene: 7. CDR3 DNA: TGTGCCAGCAGCATGACAGGGCGGTCCACTGAAGCTTTCTTT. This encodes CASSMTGRSTEAFF.

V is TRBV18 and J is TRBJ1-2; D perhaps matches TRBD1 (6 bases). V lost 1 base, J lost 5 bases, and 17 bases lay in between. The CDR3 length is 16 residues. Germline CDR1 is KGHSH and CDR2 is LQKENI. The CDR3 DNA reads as TGTGCCAGCTCACCACGTCGACAGGCCCCCCTTTATGGCTACACCTTC. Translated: CASSPRRQAPLYGYTF.

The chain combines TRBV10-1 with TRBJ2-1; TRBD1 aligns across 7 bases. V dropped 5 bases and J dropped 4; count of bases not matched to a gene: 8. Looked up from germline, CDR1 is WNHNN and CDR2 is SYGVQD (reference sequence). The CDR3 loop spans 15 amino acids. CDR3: CASSRTGTEYNEQFF. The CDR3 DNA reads TGCGCCAGCAGTAGAACCGGGACAGAGTACAATGAGCAGTTCTTC.

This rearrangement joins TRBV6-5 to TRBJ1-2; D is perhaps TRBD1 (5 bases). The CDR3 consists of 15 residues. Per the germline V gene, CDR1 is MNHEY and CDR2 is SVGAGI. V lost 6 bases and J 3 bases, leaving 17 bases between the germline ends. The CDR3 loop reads CASSINRRVDYGYTF. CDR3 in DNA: TGTGCCAGCAGCATAAACCGCAGGGTCGACTATGGCTACACCTTC.

This CDR3 reads CASSDRNTEAFF. CDR3 sequence (DNA): TGCGCCAGCAGCGACAGAAACACTGAAGCTTTCTTT. The chain is built from TRBV10-1 and TRBJ1-1; weak D call: TRBD1 (5 bases). The V and J ends lost 6 bases and 2 bases respectively, with 7 bases between them. This CDR3 has 12 amino acids. CDR1 is WNHNN, CDR2 SYGVQD, per germline (reference sequence).

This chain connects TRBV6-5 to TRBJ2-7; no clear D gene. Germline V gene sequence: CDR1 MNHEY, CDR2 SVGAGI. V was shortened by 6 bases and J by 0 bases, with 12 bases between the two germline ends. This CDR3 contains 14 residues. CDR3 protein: CASSPSVSSYEQYV. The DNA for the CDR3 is TGTGCCAGCAGCCCCAGCGTGAGCTCCTACGAGCAGTACGTC.

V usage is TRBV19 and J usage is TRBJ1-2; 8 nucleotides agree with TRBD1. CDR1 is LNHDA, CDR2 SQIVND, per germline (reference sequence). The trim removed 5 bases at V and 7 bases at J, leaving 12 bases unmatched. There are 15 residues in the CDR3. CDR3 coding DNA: TGTGCCAGTAGTGAGCCCGACAGGGGTTCAGTTGGCTACACCTTC. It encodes CASSEPDRGSVGYTF.

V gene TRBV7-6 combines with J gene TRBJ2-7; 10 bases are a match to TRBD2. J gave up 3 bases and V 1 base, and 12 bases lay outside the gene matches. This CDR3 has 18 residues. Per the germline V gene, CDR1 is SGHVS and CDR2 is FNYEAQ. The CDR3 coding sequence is TGTGCCAGCAGCTTAGATCCTAGCGGGAGCGCAAGAGACTACGAGCAGTACGTC. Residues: CASSLDPSGSARDYEQYV.

The CDR3 protein is CASSISAGLNTEAFF. CDR3 sequence (DNA): TGTGCCAGTAGTATAAGCGCAGGGTTGAACACTGAAGCTTTCTTT. The V call is TRBV19, the J call TRBJ1-1; D perhaps matches TRBD1 (5 bases). CDR3 length: 15 residues. The germline CDR1 and CDR2 sequences are LNHDA and SQIVND (reference sequence). The V gene lost 2 bases and the J gene lost 0 bases, with 10 bases spanning the gap.

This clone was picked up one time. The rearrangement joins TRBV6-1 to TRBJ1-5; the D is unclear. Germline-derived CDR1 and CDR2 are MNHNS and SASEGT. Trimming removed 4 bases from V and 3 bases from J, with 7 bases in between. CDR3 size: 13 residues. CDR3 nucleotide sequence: TGTGCCAGCAGTGTTGGGCCCAATCAGCCCCAGCATTTT. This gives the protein CASSVGPNQPQHF.

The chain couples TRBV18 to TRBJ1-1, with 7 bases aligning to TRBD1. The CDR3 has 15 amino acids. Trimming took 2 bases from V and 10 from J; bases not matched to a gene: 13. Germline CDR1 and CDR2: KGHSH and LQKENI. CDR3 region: CASSPKNGQDGGAFF. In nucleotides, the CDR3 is TGTGCCAGCTCACCAAAGAACGGACAGGACGGAGGAGCTTTCTTT.

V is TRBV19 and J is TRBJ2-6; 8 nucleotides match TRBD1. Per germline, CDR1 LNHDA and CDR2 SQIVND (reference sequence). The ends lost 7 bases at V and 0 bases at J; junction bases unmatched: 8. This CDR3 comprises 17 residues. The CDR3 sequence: CASTRPGGSSGANVLTF. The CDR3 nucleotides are TGTGCCAGTACCAGGCCAGGGGGCAGCTCTGGGGCCAACGTCCTGACTTTC.

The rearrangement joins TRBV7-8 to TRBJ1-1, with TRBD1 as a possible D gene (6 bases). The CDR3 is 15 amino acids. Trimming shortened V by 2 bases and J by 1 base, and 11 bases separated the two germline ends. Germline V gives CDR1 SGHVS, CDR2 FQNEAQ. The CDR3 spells CASSLFQGQNTEAFF. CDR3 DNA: TGTGCCAGCAGCTTATTTCAGGGACAGAACACTGAAGCTTTCTTT.

The CDR3: CSVGTSGVGETQYF. The CDR3, as DNA: TGCAGCGTTGGAACTAGCGGGGTGGGGGAGACCCAGTACTTC. The rearrangement uses TRBV29-1 and TRBJ2-5; TRBD2 matches at 10 bases. CDR3 length: 14 residues. Germline loops: CDR1 SQVTM, CDR2 ANQGSEA. The trim removed 4 bases at V and 5 bases at J, leaving 7 bases unmatched.

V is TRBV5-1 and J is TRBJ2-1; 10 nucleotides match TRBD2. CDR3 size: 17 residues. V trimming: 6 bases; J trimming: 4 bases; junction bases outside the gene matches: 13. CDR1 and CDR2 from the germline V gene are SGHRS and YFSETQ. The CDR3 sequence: CASNQLYTSGIYNEQFF. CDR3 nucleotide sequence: TGCGCCAGCAACCAACTCTACACTAGCGGGATTTACAATGAGCAGTTCTTC.

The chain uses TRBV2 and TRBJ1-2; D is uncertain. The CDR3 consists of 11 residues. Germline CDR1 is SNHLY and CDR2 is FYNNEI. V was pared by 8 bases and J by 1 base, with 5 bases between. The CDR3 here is CASGSNYGYTF. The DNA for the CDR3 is TGTGCCAGCGGCAGTAACTATGGCTACACCTTC.